This T cell receptor beta chain was captured by sequencing in a study of identical twins. V lost 4 bases, J lost 10 bases, and 20 bases lay in between. From germline, CDR1 is DFQATT and CDR2 SNEGSKA (reference sequence). This CDR3 is 15 amino acids long. Each CDR3 protein gets one entry after TCRdb re-called the 5' RACE reads with MiXCR. The data contain 600,000 to 700,000 distinct CDR3 sequences, approximately 21% of them seen just once; the ten biggest clones take up 4% to 5.5%. This clonotype turned up a few times. These same data were also listed under a study on T cells expressing NK-cell markers.

The sequence came from a woman between 18 and 29 years old in good health. The specimen sequenced was PBMCs. The gene calls are TRBV20-1 and TRBJ1-6; maybe TRBD1 (5 bases). CDR3 region: CSAKDPGRLGSPLHF. The CDR3 bases are TGCAGTGCTAAGGATCCAGGGAGGTTAGGGTCACCCCTCCACTTT.